This T cell receptor beta chain was captured by sequencing in a study of OX40 agonist ivuxolimab in advanced cancers. Assay used: immunoSEQ multiplex PCR; TCRdb lists only in-frame clones, some missing. The sample contains tens of thousands of clones, roughly 90% of which appear only once. V lost 4 bases and J lost 1; bases outside the gene matches: 2. CDR1 is LNHDA and CDR2 is SQIVND in the germline V gene (reference sequence). This CDR3 spans 15 amino acids. The specimen was CD4+ or CD8+ T cells sorted from blood, collected in a trial of the OX40 agonist ivuxolimab. This receptor was taken from an adult with an advanced solid tumor such as melanoma, head and neck, liver or kidney cancer. J is TRBJ2-3 and V is TRBV19, with 10 bases matching TRBD2. CDR3 amino acids: CASSTLAGGTDTQYF. CDR3 bases: TGTGCCAGTAGTACTCTAGCGGGGGGCACAGATACGCAGTATTTT.